These 6 T cell receptor beta chains originate from one sample sequenced in a study of blood T cell repertoires in COVID-19. Assay: immunoSEQ multiplex PCR; the TCRdb copy retains only in-frame clones and omits some. The data show about 170,000 clones, around nine tenths seen once. The sequenced sample consisted of PBMCs or T cells enriched from blood (not recorded which). These receptors were collected from a woman between 18 and 29 years old who had recovered from COVID-19.

The gene calls are TRBV3-1 (or the pseudogene TRBV3-2) and TRBJ2-1; TRBD1 is a possible D gene (5 bases). The CDR3 extends over 15 amino acids. With 2 bases removed from V and 6 bases from J, the gap between germline ends came to 14 bases. Germline V gives CDR1 LGHDT, CDR2 YNNKEL (reference sequence). The CDR3: CASSQYGQGGNEQFF. CDR3 in DNA: TGTGCCAGCAGCCAATACGGGCAGGGTGGCAATGAGCAGTTCTTC.

The V call is TRBV6-2 or TRBV6-3, the J call TRBJ1-3; possible D gene TRBD1, 5 bases. V gave up 4 bases and J gave up 3 bases, with 10 bases separating them. Germline-derived CDR1 and CDR2 are MNHEY and SVGEGT. The length of the CDR3 is 14 residues. The CDR3 DNA reads TGTGCCAGCAGTTCACGGACATATGGAAACACCATATATTTT. Amino acid sequence: CASSSRTYGNTIYF.

The chain joins TRBV7-8 to TRBJ2-3; 10 bases fit TRBD2. In germline, CDR1 is SGHVS, CDR2 FQNEAQ. The CDR3 totals 15 residues. Unmatched junction bases numbered 7, after V lost 5 bases and J lost 5 bases. In nucleotides, the CDR3 is TGTGCCAGCAGCCAAGCGGGAGGGCCGGAAGATACGCAGTATTTT. As protein: CASSQAGGPEDTQYF. The full variable domain, rest sourced from reference TRBV7-8 and TRBJ2-3, is GAGVSQSPRYKVAKRGQDVALRCDPISGHVSLFWYQQALGQGPEFLTYFQNEAQLDKSGLPSDRFFAERPEGSVSTLKIQRTQQEDSAVYLCASSQAGGPEDTQYFGPGTRLTVL.

The genes are TRBV6-5 and TRBJ2-7; 9 bases line up with TRBD1. CDR1 is MNHEY, CDR2 SVGAGI, per germline. V lost 6 bases to trimming and J lost 1 base; unmatched junction nucleotides: 4. The CDR3 runs to 14 residues. CDR3 sequence: CASSTGGYSYEQYF. As DNA, the CDR3 is TGTGCCAGCAGCACAGGGGGCTATTCCTACGAGCAGTACTTC.

The chain links TRBV19 to TRBJ2-1; TRBD2 matches 9 bases. There are 15 residues in the CDR3. Germline V lookup: CDR1 LNHDA, CDR2 SQIVND (reference sequence). Losses at the gene ends were 3 bases for V and 7 bases for J; bases not matched to a gene: 7. This chain's CDR3 is CASSIPAGGGNEQFF. The CDR3, as DNA: TGTGCCAGTAGTATCCCAGCGGGAGGTGGAAATGAGCAGTTCTTC.

The chain carries TRBV5-4 and TRBJ2-3, with a tentative D call TRBD2 (5 bases). This CDR3 spans 15 amino acids. Germline V gene sequence: CDR1 SGHNT, CDR2 YYREEE (reference sequence). Trimming shortened V by 4 bases and J by 2 bases, and 14 bases separated the two germline ends. For the CDR3, the DNA is TGTGCCAGCAGCCCCCGGAAGGGAGCCACAGATACGCAGTATTTT. It encodes CASSPRKGATDTQYF.